This T cell receptor (beta chain) emerged from a study of blood T cell repertoires in COVID-19. Whole-study context: The United States, Italy and Spain supplied acute and convalescent COVID-19 samples.

The CDR3 consists of 22 residues. The germline gives CDR1 LGHDT, CDR2 YNNKEL (reference sequence). V lost 1 base and J lost 5; bases outside the gene matches: 23. Per the study methods: Reference gene primer amplification gave estimated nucleated cell counts. Method: immunoSEQ multiplex PCR; TCRdb's copy keeps in-frame clones and lacks some. V, J and clone size are taken as reported in that table, and D and trimming were inferred from the DNA itself. This sample has about 130,000 clones, with roughly 88% found just once. The chain is built from TRBV3-1 (or the pseudogene TRBV3-2) and TRBJ2-1; 10 positions match TRBD2. The sequenced material came from peripheral blood. The receptor was derived from a human donor in a cohort sampled during active COVID-19. CDR3: CASSQGAAQTKTSGRPDNEQFF. DNA for the CDR3: TGTGCCAGCAGCCAAGGTGCCGCCCAAACCAAGACTAGCGGGCGACCCGACAATGAGCAGTTCTTC.